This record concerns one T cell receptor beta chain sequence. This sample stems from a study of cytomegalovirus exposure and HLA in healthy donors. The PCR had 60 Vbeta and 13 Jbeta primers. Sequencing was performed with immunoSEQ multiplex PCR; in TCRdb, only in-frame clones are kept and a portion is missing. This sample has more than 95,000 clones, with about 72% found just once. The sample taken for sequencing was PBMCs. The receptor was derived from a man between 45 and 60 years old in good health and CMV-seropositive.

As DNA, the CDR3 is TGTGCCAGTAGAAGGAGGGATCTTAACACTGAAGCTTTCTTT. This codes for CASRRRDLNTEAFF. This sequence joins TRBV19 and TRBJ1-1, with D uncertain. Germline V gene data show CDR1 as LNHDA and CDR2 as SQIVND (reference sequence). Deletions cut 6 bases from V and 2 bases from J, with 13 bases between. The CDR3 extends over 14 amino acids.